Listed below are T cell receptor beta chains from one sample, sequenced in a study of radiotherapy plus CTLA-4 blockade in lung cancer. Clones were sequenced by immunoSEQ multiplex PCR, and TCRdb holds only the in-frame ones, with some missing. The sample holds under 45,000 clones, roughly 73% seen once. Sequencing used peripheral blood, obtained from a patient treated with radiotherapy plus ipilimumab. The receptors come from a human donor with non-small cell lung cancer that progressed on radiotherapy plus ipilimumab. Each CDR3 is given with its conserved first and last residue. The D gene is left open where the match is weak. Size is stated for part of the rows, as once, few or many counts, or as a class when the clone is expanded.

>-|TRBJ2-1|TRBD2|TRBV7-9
TGTGCCAGCAGCTTAGCTAGCGGGGGGTTCAATGAGCAGTTCTTC
CASSLASGGFNEQFF
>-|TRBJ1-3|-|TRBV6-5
TGTGCCAGCAGCTCCGCGACAGTCTCTGGAAACACCATATATTTT
CASSSATVSGNTIYF
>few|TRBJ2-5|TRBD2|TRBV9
TGTGCCAGCAGCTCCCAGGCTAGCGGGGGGGCCTTGGAGACCCAGTACTTC
CASSSQASGGALETQYF
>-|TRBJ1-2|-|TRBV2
TGTGCCAGCAGACTTGGTGGCTACACCTTC
CASRLGGYTF
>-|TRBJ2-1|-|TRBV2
TGTGCCAGCACTGGCGGGCAAGAGCAGTTCTTC
CASTGGQEQFF
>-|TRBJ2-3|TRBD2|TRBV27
TGTGCCAGCAGTTCACTATTATTAGCGGGGGGGCGCACAGATACGCAGTATTTT
CASSSLLLAGGRTDTQYF
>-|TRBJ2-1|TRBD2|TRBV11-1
TGTGCCAGCAGCGCGACGGGACTAGCGGACTCCTACAATGAGCAGTTCTTC
CASSATGLADSYNEQFF
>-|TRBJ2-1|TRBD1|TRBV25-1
TGTGCCAGCAGTGGGACAGGGCCGAACAATGAGCAGTTCTTC
CASSGTGPNNEQFF
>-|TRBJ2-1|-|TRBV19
TGTGCCAGTACCACAGACACAGGGTCGTCCTACAATGAGCAGTTCTTC
CASTTDTGSSYNEQFF
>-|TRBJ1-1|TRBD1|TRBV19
TGTGCCAGTAGTATTCAGGGGGACACTGAAGCTTTCTTT
CASSIQGDTEAFF
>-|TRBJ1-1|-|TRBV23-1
TGCGCCAGCAGTCACCCCTTTCTCACTGAAGCTTTCTTT
CASSHPFLTEAFF
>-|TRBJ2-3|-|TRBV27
TGTGCCAGCAGTTATTCTGGGGAGGCAGATACGCAGTATTTT
CASSYSGEADTQYF
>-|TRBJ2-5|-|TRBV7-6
TGTGCCAGCAGCCCTATTGAGACCCAGTACTTC
CASSPIETQYF
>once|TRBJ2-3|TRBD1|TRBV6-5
TGTGCCAGCAGTGGACAGGGGAATACGCAGTATTTT
CASSGQGNTQYF